One sample yielded the 8 T cell receptor beta chains listed below, sequenced in a study of T-cell reconstitution after alpha-beta-depleted transplantation in children. For TCRbeta, the library was prepared with unique molecular identifiers. Each CDR3 protein gets one entry after TCRdb re-called the PCR reads with MiXCR. This table has under 350,000 distinct CDR3 sequences, almost 10% appearing once. The specimen comprised PBMCs from the stem cell graft donor, sampled from the stem cell graft. Receptors were obtained from a human donor who donated a stem cell graft to a child with SCID.

This chain links TRBV2 with TRBJ2-5; D may be TRBD1 or TRBD2 (5 bases each). CDR3 size: 14 residues. Trimming removed 6 bases from V and 3 bases from J, with 14 bases in between. Germline lookup yields CDR1 SNHLY and CDR2 FYNNEI. The chain's CDR3 is CASSDVRGKETQYF. The CDR3 DNA follows: TGTGCCAGCAGCGATGTACGGGGCAAAGAGACCCAGTACTTC. The complete variable domain, with remaining parts taken from reference TRBV2 and TRBJ2-5, reads EPEVTQTPSHQVTQMGQEVILRCVPISNHLYFYWYRQILGQKVEFLVSFYNNEISEKSEIFDDQFSVERPDGSNFTLKIRSTKLEDSAMYFCASSDVRGKETQYFGPGTRLLVL.

Ten or more counts support this clonotype. The rearrangement joins TRBV6-1 to TRBJ2-3; TRBD1 matches at 8 bases. Germline V gene sequence: CDR1 MNHNS, CDR2 SASEGT. J was trimmed by 3 bases and V by 3 bases; bases with no gene match: 11. This CDR3 has 17 amino acids. The chain's CDR3 is CASSEIWTGTGTDTQYF. CDR3 DNA: TGTGCCAGCAGTGAGATTTGGACAGGGACTGGAACAGATACGCAGTATTTT.

This clonotype was detected ten times or more. The V call is TRBV6-6, the J call TRBJ2-3; no reliable D call. Germline lookup yields CDR1 MNHNY and CDR2 SVGAGI (reference sequence). CDR3 length equals 12 residues. V lost 7 bases to trimming and J lost 1 base, with 6 bases between them. Written as DNA, the CDR3 is TGTGCCAGCATTGGCGGCACAGATACGCAGTATTTT. Its translation is CASIGGTDTQYF.

This clonotype came up a few times. The rearrangement links TRBV20-1 to TRBJ2-6; no clear D. This CDR3 is built from 17 residues. With 0 bases removed from V and 0 bases from J, the gap between germline ends came to 12 bases. Germline loops: CDR1 DFQATT, CDR2 SNEGSKA (reference sequence). The CDR3 region has the DNA TGCAGTGCTAGAGATTTTGGATTGGTCTCTGGGGCCAACGTCCTGACTTTC. Its translation: CSARDFGLVSGANVLTF.

J is TRBJ2-7 and V is TRBV11-2; possible D gene TRBD1, 6 bases. V was clipped by 6 bases and J by 5 bases, with 20 bases between them. Looked up from germline, CDR1 is SGHAT and CDR2 is FQNNGV. The CDR3 sequence is 15 residues long. The CDR3 DNA reads as TGTGCCAGCAGTTCCGTCATCCGGGACATCCACGAGCAGTACTTC. Amino acid sequence: CASSSVIRDIHEQYF.

This clonotype has at least ten counts. The V and J genes are TRBV11-1 and TRBJ2-7, with unresolved D. CDR3 length: 12 residues. Trimming pared 6 bases from V and 4 bases from J, leaving 10 bases between. Germline CDR1 reads SGHAT; CDR2 reads FQDESV (reference sequence). The CDR3 region is CASRTGPYEQYF. CDR3 bases: TGTGCCAGCAGAACCGGACCTTACGAGCAGTACTTC.

This clonotype occurred a few times. In DNA, the CDR3 is TGTGCCAGCAGTGCGGGAAAGGGGACCCTTATTTACAATGAGCAGTTCTTC. Translation gives CASSAGKGTLIYNEQFF. The J gene is TRBJ2-1, the V gene TRBV2; D may match TRBD1 or TRBD2 (5 bases each). Germline CDR1 is SNHLY and CDR2 is FYNNEI. The CDR3 is 17 amino acids. V was cut by 4 bases and J by 4 bases, with 20 bases left in between.

The rearrangement joins TRBV2 to TRBJ2-2; D ambiguous. The CDR3 totals 15 residues. The germline V gene encodes CDR1 SNHLY and CDR2 FYNNEI. V dropped 4 bases and J dropped 0 bases, with 9 bases sitting between them. The CDR3 region has the DNA TGTGCCAGCAGTGTTTGGAGTGCGAACACCGGGGAGCTGTTTTTT. Residues: CASSVWSANTGELFF.